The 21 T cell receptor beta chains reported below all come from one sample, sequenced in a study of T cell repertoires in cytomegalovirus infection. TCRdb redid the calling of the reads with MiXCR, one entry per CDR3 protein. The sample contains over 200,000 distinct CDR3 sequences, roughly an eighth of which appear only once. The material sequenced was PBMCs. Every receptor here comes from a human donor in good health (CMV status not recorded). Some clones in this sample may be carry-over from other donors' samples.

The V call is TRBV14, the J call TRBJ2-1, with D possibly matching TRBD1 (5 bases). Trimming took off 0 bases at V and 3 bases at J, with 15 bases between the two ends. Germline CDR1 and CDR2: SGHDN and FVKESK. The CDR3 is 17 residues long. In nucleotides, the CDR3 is TGTGCCAGCAGCCAAGATCAGGGTAGTTGGGACTACAATGAGCAGTTCTTC. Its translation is CASSQDQGSWDYNEQFF.

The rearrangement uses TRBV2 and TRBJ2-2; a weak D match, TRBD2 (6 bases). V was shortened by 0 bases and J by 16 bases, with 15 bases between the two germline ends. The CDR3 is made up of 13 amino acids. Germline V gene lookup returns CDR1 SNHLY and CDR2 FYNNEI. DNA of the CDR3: TGTGCCAGCAGTGAAGCGGGGACTTCCCCTGGGTTTTTT. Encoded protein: CASSEAGTSPGFF.

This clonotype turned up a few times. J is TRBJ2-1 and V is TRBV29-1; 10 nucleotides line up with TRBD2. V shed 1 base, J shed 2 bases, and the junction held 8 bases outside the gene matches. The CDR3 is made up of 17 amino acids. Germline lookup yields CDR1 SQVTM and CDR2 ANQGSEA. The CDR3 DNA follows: TGCAGCGTTGAAGGACTGGAACTAGCGGGAACCTACAATGAGCAGTTCTTC. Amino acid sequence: CSVEGLELAGTYNEQFF.

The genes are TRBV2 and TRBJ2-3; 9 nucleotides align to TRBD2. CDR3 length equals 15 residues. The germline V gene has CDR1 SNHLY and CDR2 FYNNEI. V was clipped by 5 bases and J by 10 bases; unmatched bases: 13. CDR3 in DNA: TGTGCCAGCAGTTCGGTGGCGGGGGGGCCGACGGCGCAGTATTTT. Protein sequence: CASSSVAGGPTAQYF.

DNA of the CDR3: TGCAGCGTTGTCTCCCGCGGTCTAGCGGTAGCAGAGACCCAGTACTTC. It yields the protein CSVVSRGLAVAETQYF. The chain combines TRBV29-1 with TRBJ2-5, with 7 positions matching TRBD2. V dropped 4 bases and J dropped 4; count of bases not matched to a gene: 15. The germline V gene encodes CDR1 SQVTM and CDR2 ANQGSEA. The CDR3 runs to 16 residues. Full variable domain (rest looked up from reference TRBV29-1 and TRBJ2-5): SAVISQKPSRDICQRGTSLTIQCQVDSQVTMMFWYRQQPGQSLTLIATANQGSEATYESGFVIDKFPISRPNLTFSTLTVSNMSPEDSSIYLCSVVSRGLAVAETQYFGPGTRLLVL.

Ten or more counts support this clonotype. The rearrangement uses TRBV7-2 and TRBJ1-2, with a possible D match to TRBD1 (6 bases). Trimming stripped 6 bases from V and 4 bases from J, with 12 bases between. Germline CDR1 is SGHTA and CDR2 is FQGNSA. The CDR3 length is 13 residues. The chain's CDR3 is CASRAGQTYGYTF. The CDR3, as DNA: TGTGCCAGCAGGGCTGGACAGACCTATGGCTACACCTTC.

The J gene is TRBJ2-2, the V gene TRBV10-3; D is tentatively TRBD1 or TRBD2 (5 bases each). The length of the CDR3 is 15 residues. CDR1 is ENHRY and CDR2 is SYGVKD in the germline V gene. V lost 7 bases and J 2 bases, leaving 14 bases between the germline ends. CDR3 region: CAITLSGANTGELFF. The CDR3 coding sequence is TGTGCCATCACATTATCCGGGGCTAACACCGGGGAGCTGTTTTTT.

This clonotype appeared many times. This CDR3 reads CASSAGTGVVGANVLTF. The CDR3, as DNA: TGTGCCAGCAGTGCCGGGACAGGAGTGGTAGGGGCCAACGTCCTGACTTTC. This chain uses TRBV12-3 or TRBV12-4 with TRBJ2-6, with TRBD1 matching over 8 bases. V shed 5 bases, J shed 4 bases, and the junction held 10 bases outside the gene matches. This CDR3 is built from 17 residues.

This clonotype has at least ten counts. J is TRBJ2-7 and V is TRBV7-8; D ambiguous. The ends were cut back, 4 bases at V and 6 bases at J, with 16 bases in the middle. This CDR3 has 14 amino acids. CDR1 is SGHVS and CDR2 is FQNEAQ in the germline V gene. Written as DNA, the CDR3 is TGTGCCAGCAGCTCGGAACTACCATCCGGCGAGCAGTACTTC. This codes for CASSSELPSGEQYF.

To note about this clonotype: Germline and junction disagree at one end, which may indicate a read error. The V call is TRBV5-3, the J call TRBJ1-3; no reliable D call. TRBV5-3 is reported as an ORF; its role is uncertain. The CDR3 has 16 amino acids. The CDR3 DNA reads TGTGCCAGCAGCTTGATTGGGAACAACTCTGGAAACACCATATATTTT. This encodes CASSLIGNNSGNTIYF.

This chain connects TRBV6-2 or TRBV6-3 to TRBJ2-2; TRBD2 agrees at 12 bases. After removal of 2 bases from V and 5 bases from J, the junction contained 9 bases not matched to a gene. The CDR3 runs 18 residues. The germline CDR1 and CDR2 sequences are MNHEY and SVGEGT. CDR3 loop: CASSYPLGLAGQTGELFF. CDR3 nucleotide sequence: TGTGCCAGCAGTTACCCACTCGGACTAGCGGGGCAGACCGGGGAGCTGTTTTTT.

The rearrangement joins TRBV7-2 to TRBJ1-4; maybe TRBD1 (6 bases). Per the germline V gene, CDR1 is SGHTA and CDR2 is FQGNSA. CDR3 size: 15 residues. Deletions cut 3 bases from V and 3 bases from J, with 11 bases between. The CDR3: CASSLGGQANEKLFF. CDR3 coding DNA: TGTGCCAGCAGCTTGGGGGGCCAGGCTAATGAAAAACTGTTTTTT.

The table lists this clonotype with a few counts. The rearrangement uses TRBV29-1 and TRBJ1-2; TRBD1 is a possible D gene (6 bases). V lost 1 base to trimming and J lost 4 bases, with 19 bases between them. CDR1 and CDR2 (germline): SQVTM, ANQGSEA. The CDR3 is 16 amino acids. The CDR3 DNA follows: TGCAGCGTTGAAGTAGGGTTCCGCGACAGGACCTATGGCTACACCTTC. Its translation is CSVEVGFRDRTYGYTF. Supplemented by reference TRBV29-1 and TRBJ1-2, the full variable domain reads SAVISQKPSRDICQRGTSLTIQCQVDSQVTMMFWYRQQPGQSLTLIATANQGSEATYESGFVIDKFPISRPNLTFSTLTVSNMSPEDSSIYLCSVEVGFRDRTYGYTFGSGTRLTVV.

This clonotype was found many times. CDR3 DNA sequence: TGTGCCAGCAGCTTTGGAGATACGCAGTATTTT. This translates into CASSFGDTQYF. The V call is TRBV7-2, the J call TRBJ2-3; D not resolved. Trimming cost V 3 bases and J 5 bases, with 3 bases left between them. The germline gives CDR1 SGHTA, CDR2 FQGNSA. The CDR3 runs to 11 residues.

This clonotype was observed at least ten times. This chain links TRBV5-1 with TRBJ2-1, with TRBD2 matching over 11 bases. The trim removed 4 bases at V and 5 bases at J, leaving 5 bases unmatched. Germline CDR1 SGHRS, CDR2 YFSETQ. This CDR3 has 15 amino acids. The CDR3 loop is CASSPGLAANNEQFF. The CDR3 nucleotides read TGCGCCAGCAGCCCGGGACTAGCGGCGAACAATGAGCAGTTCTTC.

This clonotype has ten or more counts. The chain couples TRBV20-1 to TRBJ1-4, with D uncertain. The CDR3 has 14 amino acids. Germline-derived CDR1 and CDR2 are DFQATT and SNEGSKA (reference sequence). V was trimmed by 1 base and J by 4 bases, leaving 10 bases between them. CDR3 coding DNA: TGCAGTGCTAGAGCGGGAAACCTTAATGAAAAACTGTTTTTT. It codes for CSARAGNLNEKLFF.

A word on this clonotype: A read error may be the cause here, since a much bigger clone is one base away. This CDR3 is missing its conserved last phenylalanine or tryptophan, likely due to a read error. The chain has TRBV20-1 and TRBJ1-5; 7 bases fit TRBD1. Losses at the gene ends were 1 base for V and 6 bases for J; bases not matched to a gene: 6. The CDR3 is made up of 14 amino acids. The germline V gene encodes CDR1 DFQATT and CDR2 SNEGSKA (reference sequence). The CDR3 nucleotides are TGCAGTGCTAGAGCCGGAGGGGGCGTTCAGCCCCAGCATTTA. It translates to CSARAGGGVQPQHL.

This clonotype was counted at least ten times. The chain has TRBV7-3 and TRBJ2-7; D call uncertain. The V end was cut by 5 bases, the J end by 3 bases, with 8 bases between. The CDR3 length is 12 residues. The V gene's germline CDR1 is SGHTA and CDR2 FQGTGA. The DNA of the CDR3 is TGTGCCAGCAGCAGACCGGGCTACGAGCAGTACTTC. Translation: CASSRPGYEQYF. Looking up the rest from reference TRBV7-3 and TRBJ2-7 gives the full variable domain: GAGVSQTPSNKVTEKGKYVELRCDPISGHTALYWYRQSLGQGPEFLIYFQGTGAADDSGLPNDRFFAVRPEGSVSTLKIQRTERGDSAVYLCASSRPGYEQYFGPGTRLTVT.

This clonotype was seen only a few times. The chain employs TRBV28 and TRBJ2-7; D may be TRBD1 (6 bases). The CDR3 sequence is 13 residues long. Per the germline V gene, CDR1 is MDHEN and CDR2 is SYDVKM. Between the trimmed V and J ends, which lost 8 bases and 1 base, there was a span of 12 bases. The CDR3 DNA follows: TGTGCCAGCCATCAGACAGGATCCTACGAGCAGTACTTC. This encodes CASHQTGSYEQYF.

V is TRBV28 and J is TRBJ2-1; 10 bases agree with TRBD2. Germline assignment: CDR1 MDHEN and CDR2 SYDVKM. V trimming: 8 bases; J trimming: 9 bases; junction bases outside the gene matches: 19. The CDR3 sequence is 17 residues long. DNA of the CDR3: TGTGCCAGCGTTCTGGGCAGCGGGAGGGTGGGTTCTGGTGAGCAGTTCTTC. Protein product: CASVLGSGRVGSGEQFF.

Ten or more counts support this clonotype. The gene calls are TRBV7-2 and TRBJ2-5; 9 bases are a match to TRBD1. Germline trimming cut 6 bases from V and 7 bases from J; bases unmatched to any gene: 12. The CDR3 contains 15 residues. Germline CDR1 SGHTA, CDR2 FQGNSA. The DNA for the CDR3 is TGTGCCAGCAGATTCGACAGGGGGTCTCAGGGGACCCAGTACTTC. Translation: CASRFDRGSQGTQYF.